The 22 T cell receptor beta chains below all came from one sample that was sequenced in a study of T cells in Graves' hyperthyroidism and ophthalmopathy. What was amplified from RNA transcripts were TCR beta CDR3 regions. RT-PCR in the first round (using the HTBI primer set) targeted the TCR CDR3. TCRdb re-analysed the multiplex PCR reads in MiXCR, keeping a single row per CDR3 protein. The table records 360,000 or so distinct CDR3 sequences, 15% to 20% of them present only once. Sequenced input: blood. These receptors all come from a middle-aged woman with Graves' ophthalmopathy.

This clonotype was picked up many times. V gene TRBV7-9 combines with J gene TRBJ2-7, with 9 bases matching TRBD1. CDR1 is SEHNR, CDR2 FQNEAQ, per germline (reference sequence). V shed 6 bases, J shed 3 bases, and the junction held 18 bases outside the gene matches. The CDR3 length is 18 residues. CDR3 sequence (DNA): TGTGCCAGCAGTTACCTGACGACGGGACAGGGCATTAGCTACGAGCAGTACTTC. Encoded protein: CASSYLTTGQGISYEQYF. Variable domain in full (rest from reference TRBV7-9 and TRBJ2-7): DTGVSQNPRHKITKRGQNVTFRCDPISEHNRLYWYRQTLGQGPEFLTYFQNEAQLEKSRLLSDRFSAERPKGSFSTLEIQRTEQGDSAMYLCASSYLTTGQGISYEQYFGPGTRLTVT.

This clonotype was counted at least ten times. At one end the junction does not follow the germline gene, possibly because of a read error. The chain has TRBV20-1 and TRBJ2-7; D not resolved. CDR1 and CDR2 from the germline V gene are DFQATT and SNEGSKA (reference sequence). CDR3 length equals 13 residues. The DNA of the CDR3 is TGCAGTGCTGGAGAAAGCCTCTTGAACGAGCAGTACTTC. It yields the protein CSAGESLLNEQYF.

This clonotype has a count of ten or more. The CDR3 loop is CASSGDRGGNQPQHF. The CDR3 bases are TGTGCCAGCAGTGGGGACAGGGGGGGGAATCAGCCCCAGCATTTT. V and J are TRBV6-1 and TRBJ1-5; 11 positions agree with TRBD1. The CDR3 is 15 residues long. Losses at the gene ends were 4 bases for V and 4 bases for J; bases not matched to a gene: 3. Germline CDR1 and CDR2: MNHNS and SASEGT.

The sample holds many counts of this clonotype. The chain is built from TRBV18 and TRBJ2-7; D unclear. Trimming left V 0 bases short and J 2 bases short, with 5 bases between. The CDR3 is made up of 13 amino acids. The germline V gene encodes CDR1 KGHSH and CDR2 LQKENI. The CDR3 region has the DNA TGTGCCAGCTCACCACCATCAGCCTACGAGCAGTACTTC. This gives the protein CASSPPSAYEQYF. Variable domain in full (rest from reference TRBV18 and TRBJ2-7): NAGVMQNPRHLVRRRGQEARLRCSPMKGHSHVYWYRQLPEEGLKFMVYLQKENIIDESGMPKERFSAEFPKEGPSILRIQQVVRGDSAAYFCASSPPSAYEQYFGPGTRLTVT.

This clonotype was counted many times. V usage is TRBV7-9 and J usage is TRBJ2-7; D not resolved. The CDR3 is 14 amino acids. V dropped 3 bases and J dropped 4 bases, with 13 bases sitting between them. Looked up from germline, CDR1 is SEHNR and CDR2 is FQNEAQ (reference sequence). The DNA for the CDR3 is TGTGCCAGCAGCTTCGCCTGGAGTGAGTACGAGCAGTACTTC. Encoded protein: CASSFAWSEYEQYF.

The chain joins TRBV18 to TRBJ1-2, with a tentative D call TRBD1 (5 bases). This CDR3 contains 15 residues. Germline CDR1 KGHSH, CDR2 LQKENI. V dropped 1 base and J dropped 5 bases, with 14 bases sitting between them. CDR3 nucleotide sequence: TGTGCCAGCTCACCACTGTCAGGGTTTTGGTATGGCTACACCTTC. Protein sequence: CASSPLSGFWYGYTF.

This clonotype came up many times. V is TRBV11-1 and J is TRBJ2-7; 7 bases match TRBD2. The CDR3 is 15 residues long. V shed 3 bases and J 2 bases; nucleotides not matched to a gene: 7. Germline CDR1 SGHAT, CDR2 FQDESV (reference sequence). The CDR3 DNA reads TGTGCCAGCAGCTTGACGCACCGGGGGGCCTACGAGCAGTACTTC. Its protein product is CASSLTHRGAYEQYF. Full variable domain (outside the CDR3, taken from reference TRBV11-1 and TRBJ2-7): EAEVAQSPRYKITEKSQAVAFWCDPISGHATLYWYRQILGQGPELLVQFQDESVVDDSQLPKDRFSAERLKGVDSTLKIQPAELGDSAMYLCASSLTHRGAYEQYFGPGTRLTVT.

This clonotype was detected many times. The chain has TRBV30 and TRBJ1-2; 7 bases match TRBD1. In germline, CDR1 is GTSNPN, CDR2 SVGIG (reference sequence). The CDR3 is made up of 13 amino acids. The ends lost 7 bases at V and 8 bases at J; junction bases unmatched: 13. The CDR3 protein is CAYLAGQSGGYTF. The CDR3 region has the DNA TGTGCCTACCTTGCGGGACAGAGCGGGGGCTACACCTTC.

This clonotype was seen many times. The chain combines TRBV2 with TRBJ2-5; D gene unclear. Germline CDR1 and CDR2: SNHLY and FYNNEI. Trimming left V 4 bases short and J 1 base short, with 7 bases between. The CDR3 is made up of 13 amino acids. This CDR3 reads CASSVWVQETQYF. Here the CDR3 DNA reads TGTGCCAGCAGTGTCTGGGTCCAAGAGACCCAGTACTTC.

Ten or more counts support this clonotype. J is TRBJ1-1 and V is TRBV27; no clear D gene. Germline V gives CDR1 MNHEY, CDR2 SMNVEV (reference sequence). This CDR3 spans 14 amino acids. Trimming removed 3 bases at V and 4 bases at J, with 12 bases between. This CDR3 reads CASSFTAARTEAFF. DNA of the CDR3: TGTGCCAGCAGTTTTACAGCGGCGCGCACTGAAGCTTTCTTT.

The chain carries TRBV12-5 and TRBJ2-7; D is perhaps TRBD1 or TRBD2 (5 bases each). V was cut by 6 bases and J by 5 bases, with 23 bases left in between. The CDR3 length is 16 residues. Germline V gene sequence: CDR1 LGHNT, CDR2 FRNRAP. The CDR3 DNA follows: TGTGCTAGTGGCCCCCCGGGGCAGGGCCTGAGGGACGAGCAGTACTTC. Translating it yields CASGPPGQGLRDEQYF. The whole variable domain, filled in from reference TRBV12-5 and TRBJ2-7, reads DARVTQTPRHKVTEMGQEVTMRCQPILGHNTVFWYRQTMMQGLELLAYFRNRAPLDDSGMPKDRFSAEMPDATLATLKIQPSEPRDSAVYFCASGPPGQGLRDEQYFGPGTRLTVT.

The table lists this clonotype with a count of one. The rearrangement uses TRBV6-9 and TRBJ1-3; possibly TRBD1 for D (5 bases). CDR3 length: 19 amino acids. The V end lost 5 bases, the J end lost 0 bases, and 23 bases lay between the germline ends. Per the germline V gene, CDR1 is MNHGY and CDR2 is SVAAGI. This CDR3 is CASSPHLQNPGSSGNTIYF. The CDR3 coding sequence is TGTGCCAGCAGTCCCCACCTCCAAAATCCAGGGAGCTCTGGAAACACCATATATTTT.

This clonotype was picked up many times. The rearrangement links TRBV10-2 to TRBJ2-7; 8 nucleotides match TRBD1. The germline gives CDR1 WSHSY, CDR2 SAAADI. CDR3 length: 13 residues. The ends lost 2 bases at V and 9 bases at J; junction bases unmatched: 6. CDR3 nucleotide sequence: TGCGCCAGCAGTGAGGGACAGGGTGTCGTGCAGTACTTC. The encoded protein is CASSEGQGVVQYF.

In this sample, this clonotype turned up many times. The chain employs TRBV7-8 and TRBJ2-7; the D gene is possibly TRBD2 (6 bases). V lost 5 bases and J 2 bases, leaving 13 bases between the germline ends. Germline V CDR1 and CDR2: SGHVS, FQNEAQ. The CDR3 length is 14 residues. The CDR3 region has the DNA TGTGCCAGCAGCGTACGACCGGGGGCCTACGAGCAGTACTTC. This gives the protein CASSVRPGAYEQYF.

This clonotype was observed many times. V gene TRBV19 combines with J gene TRBJ2-5; a weak D match, TRBD1 (5 bases). Germline assignment: CDR1 LNHDA and CDR2 SQIVND (reference sequence). V shed 4 bases and J shed 2 bases, with 14 bases lying between them. This CDR3 has 15 residues. The CDR3 sequence is CASSTGRWTQETQYF. CDR3 coding DNA: TGTGCCAGTAGTACAGGACGGTGGACACAAGAGACCCAGTACTTC. Filled out from reference TRBV19 and TRBJ2-5, the complete variable domain reads DGGITQSPKYLFRKEGQNVTLSCEQNLNHDAMYWYRQDPGQGLRLIYYSQIVNDFQKGDIAEGYSVSREKKESFPLTVTSAQKNPTAFYLCASSTGRWTQETQYFGPGTRLLVL.

This clonotype came up many times. V usage is TRBV28 and J usage is TRBJ1-2; weak D call: TRBD1 (6 bases). Deletions cut 4 bases from V and 4 bases from J, with 16 bases between. This CDR3 region has 15 residues. Germline V CDR1 and CDR2: MDHEN, SYDVKM. The CDR3 DNA reads TGTGCCAGCAGTTCCTTCCTAGACAGGAGCTATGGCTACACCTTC. Its translation is CASSSFLDRSYGYTF.

This clonotype was detected ten times or more. A read error is possible here, since a much larger clone lies one base away. Because the CDR3's place on the DNA is in doubt, the DNA is left out and the CDR3 is given as listed by TCRdb. The chain combines TRBV27 with TRBJ1-2. Per germline, CDR1 MNHEY and CDR2 SMNVEV (reference sequence). With termini counted, the CDR3 has 15 amino acids. The CDR3: CASRDTGRTGYGCTF.

This chain uses TRBV12-3 or TRBV12-4 with TRBJ1-1; TRBD1 might be the D (6 bases). Trimming removed 1 base at V and 6 bases at J, with 12 bases between. The CDR3 is made up of 14 amino acids. The CDR3 region is CASSLGIRGAEAFF. In DNA, the CDR3 is TGTGCCAGCAGTTTAGGTATCAGGGGTGCTGAAGCTTTCTTT.

This clonotype was picked up many times. The chain combines TRBV4-2 with TRBJ1-5; D ambiguous. The V gene's germline CDR1 is LGHNA and CDR2 YNFKEQ. The CDR3 runs 16 residues. The V gene lost 0 bases and the J gene lost 2 bases, with 11 bases spanning the gap. The CDR3: CASSQDQGRGNQPQHF. In DNA form, the CDR3 reads TGTGCCAGCAGCCAAGATCAAGGGAGGGGCAATCAGCCCCAGCATTTT.

In its sample, this clonotype was seen many times. The chain uses TRBV20-1 and TRBJ2-7, with a weak D call TRBD1 (5 bases). This CDR3 is 14 amino acids long. Germline CDR1 DFQATT, CDR2 SNEGSKA (reference sequence). Trimming took off 4 bases at V and 7 bases at J, with 20 bases between the two ends. The CDR3 bases are TGCAGTGCTATAGGGCCGGACAAGGTGTCTGAGCAGTACTTC. Amino acids: CSAIGPDKVSEQYF.

V gene TRBV6-5 combines with J gene TRBJ2-7, with D perhaps TRBD2 (6 bases). The length of the CDR3 is 14 residues. Per germline, CDR1 MNHEY and CDR2 SVGAGI. Trimming took off 4 bases at V and 2 bases at J, with 12 bases between the two ends. The CDR3 DNA reads as TGTGCCAGCAGTTCCGCCGGGACTGCCTACGAGCAGTACTTC. Its translation: CASSSAGTAYEQYF.

This clonotype was detected ten times or more. This rearrangement joins TRBV7-2 to TRBJ2-7, with D possibly TRBD1 on 6 matching bases. The germline V gene encodes CDR1 SGHTA and CDR2 FQGNSA. The CDR3 covers 14 residues. The V end lost 5 bases, the J end lost 2 bases, and 13 bases lay between the germline ends. The CDR3 here is CASSKMTGPYEQYF. Here the CDR3 DNA reads TGTGCCAGCAGCAAAATGACAGGTCCCTACGAGCAGTACTTC.